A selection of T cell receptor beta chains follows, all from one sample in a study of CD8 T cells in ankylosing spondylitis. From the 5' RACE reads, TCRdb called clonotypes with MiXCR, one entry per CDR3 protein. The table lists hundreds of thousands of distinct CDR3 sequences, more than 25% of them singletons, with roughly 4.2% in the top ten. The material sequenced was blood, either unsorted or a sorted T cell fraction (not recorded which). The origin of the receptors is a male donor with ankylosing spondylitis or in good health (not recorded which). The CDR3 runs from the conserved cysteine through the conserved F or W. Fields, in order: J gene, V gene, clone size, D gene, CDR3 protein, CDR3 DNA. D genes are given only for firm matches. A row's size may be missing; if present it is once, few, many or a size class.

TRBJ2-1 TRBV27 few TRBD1 CASSPDWTGGYEQFF TGTGCCAGCAGTCCGGATTGGACAGGGGGTTACGAGCAGTTCTTC
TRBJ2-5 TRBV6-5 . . CASSYSGGIQETQYF TGTGCCAGCAGTTACTCGGGCGGGATACAAGAGACCCAGTACTTC
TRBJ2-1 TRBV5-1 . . CASSLDGQYNEQFF TGCGCCAGCAGCTTGGACGGACAGTACAATGAGCAGTTCTTC
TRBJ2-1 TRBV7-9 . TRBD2 CASTVPGGADEQFF TGTGCCAGCACCGTTCCCGGGGGGGCAGATGAGCAGTTCTTC
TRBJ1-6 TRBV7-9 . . CATGRGNSPLHF TGTGCCACAGGCCGTGGGAATTCACCCCTCCACTTT
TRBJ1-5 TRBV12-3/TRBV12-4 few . CASSPDSRANQPQHF TGTGCCAGCAGTCCTGACAGTCGTGCCAATCAGCCCCAGCATTTT
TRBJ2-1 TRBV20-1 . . CSGSGSWDEQFF TGCAGTGGAAGCGGTAGTTGGGATGAGCAGTTCTTC
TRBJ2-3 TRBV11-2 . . CASSLSKGGTGDADTQYF TGTGCCAGCAGCTTATCAAAGGGGGGGACCGGGGATGCAGATACGCAGTATTTT
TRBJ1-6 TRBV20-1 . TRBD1 CSARATGYNSPLHF TGCAGTGCTAGAGCGACAGGGTATAATTCACCCCTCCACTTT
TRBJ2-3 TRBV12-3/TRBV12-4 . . CASSVPNTDTQYF TGTGCCAGTTCAGTCCCCAACACAGATACGCAGTATTTT